Below, one TCR beta chain is given with its context. This CDR3 is built from 14 residues. V gave up 6 bases and J gave up 1 base, with 12 bases separating them. Germline loops: CDR1 SGHNT, CDR2 YYREEE (reference sequence). The sample belongs to a study of blood T cell repertoires in COVID-19. On the study more broadly: The study drew acute and convalescent COVID-19 samples from the United States, Italy and Spain.

Generated by immunoSEQ multiplex PCR, the TCRdb table keeps only in-frame clones and is missing some. The sample yields some 150,000 clones, 85% to 90% seen once. Material for sequencing was peripheral blood. The sequence was collected from a woman aged 80 or older with acute or convalescent COVID-19. The rearrangement joins TRBV5-4 to TRBJ2-3; D remains unclear. DNA for the CDR3: TGTGCCAGCACCGCGACTGGCGGCACAGATACGCAGTATTTT. Translating gives CASTATGGTDTQYF. The full variable domain, in which reference TRBV5-4 and TRBJ2-3 provide the parts outside the CDR3, is ETGVTQSPTHLIKTRGQQVTLRCSSQSGHNTVSWYQQALGQGPQFIFQYYREEENGRGNFPPRFSGLQFPNYSSELNVNALELDDSALYLCASTATGGTDTQYFGPGTRLTVL.